A selection of T cell receptor beta chains follows, all from one sample in a study of CD8 T cells in Susac syndrome. MiXCR, run by TCRdb on the immunoSEQ multiplex PCR reads, gives a single entry per CDR3 protein. The repertoire has over 100,000 distinct CDR3 sequences, roughly 94% of them found once; the top ten carry about 0.27%. The sample was CD8+ T cells from PBMCs. The receptors were gathered from a human donor with Susac syndrome. CDR3s include the opening cysteine and the closing phenylalanine or tryptophan. The D gene is left open where the match is weak. Only some rows state a clone size, as once, few, many or a class for expanded clones.

V	J	size	D	CDR3	DNA
TRBV15	TRBJ2-2	NA	TRBD2	CATSRTSGAPNTGELFF	TGTGCCACCAGCCGCACTAGCGGTGCCCCGAACACCGGGGAGCTGTTTTTT
TRBV29-1	TRBJ2-5	NA	TRBD2	CSAGTSGVQNPQETQYF	TGCAGCGCCGGGACTAGCGGGGTCCAGAACCCCCAAGAGACCCAGTACTTC
TRBV27	TRBJ1-6	NA	NA	CASSPSRSPLHF	TGTGCCAGCAGTCCATCACGTTCACCCCTCCACTTT
TRBV6-5	TRBJ2-5	NA	TRBD2	CASSYSGGLAGRETQYF	TGTGCCAGCAGTTACTCGGGAGGGCTAGCGGGAAGAGAGACCCAGTACTTC
TRBV7-8	TRBJ2-7	NA	NA	CASSSLQSYEQYF	TGTGCCAGCAGCTCCCTCCAATCCTACGAGCAGTACTTC
TRBV6-5	TRBJ2-7	NA	TRBD1	CASSPEGTAYEQYF	TGTGCCAGCAGTCCAGAGGGGACAGCCTACGAGCAGTACTTC
TRBV4-3	TRBJ1-1	once	NA	CASSQDRGAEAFF	TGCGCCAGCAGCCAAGATCGTGGGGCTGAAGCTTTCTTT
TRBV12-3/TRBV12-4	TRBJ2-7	once	NA	CASSFGVGYEQYF	TGTGCCAGCAGTTTCGGGGTCGGCTACGAGCAGTACTTC
TRBV6-5	TRBJ2-3	NA	NA	CASSYFGGDTQYF	TGTGCCAGCAGTTACTTTGGCGGAGATACGCAGTATTTT
TRBV30	TRBJ1-2	NA	TRBD1	CALYRGYDGYTF	TGTGCCTTATACAGGGGGTACGATGGCTACACCTTC
TRBV4-1	TRBJ2-5	once	NA	CASSHWGNGGTQYF	TGCGCCAGCAGCCATTGGGGTAATGGGGGGACCCAGTACTTC
TRBV29-1	TRBJ2-3	NA	NA	CSVEEGNTQYF	TGCAGCGTTGAAGAGGGAAATACGCAGTATTTT
TRBV5-4	TRBJ2-2	NA	TRBD2	CAVSGGGELFF	TGTGCCGTCTCGGGGGGCGGGGAGCTGTTTTTT
TRBV25-1	TRBJ2-6	NA	TRBD1	CASSYRGQSSGANVLTF	TGTGCCAGCAGCTACAGGGGGCAGAGCTCTGGGGCCAACGTCCTGACTTTC
TRBV3-1	TRBJ1-4	NA	TRBD1	CASSRQPGQLNEKLFF	TGTGCCAGCAGCCGACAACCGGGACAGTTAAATGAAAAACTGTTTTTT
TRBV7-9	TRBJ1-4	NA	NA	CASSLKGGFSEKLFF	TGTGCCAGCAGCCTCAAAGGAGGGTTTTCTGAAAAACTGTTTTTT
TRBV14	TRBJ2-3	NA	NA	CASSQDPWISTDTQYF	TGTGCCAGCAGCCAAGATCCCTGGATCAGCACAGATACGCAGTATTTT
TRBV7-9	TRBJ2-3	once	NA	CASRPLRGRLPGDTQYF	TGTGCCAGCAGACCCTTGCGGGGGCGACTCCCGGGAGATACGCAGTATTTT
TRBV12-3/TRBV12-4	TRBJ2-5	NA	NA	CASSPGGGGGETQYF	TGTGCCAGCAGCCCGGGTGGGGGGGGCGGAGAGACCCAGTACTTC
TRBV9	TRBJ1-3	NA	NA	CASSVSHPSGNTIYF	TGTGCCAGCAGCGTATCACATCCTTCTGGAAACACCATATATTTT
TRBV29-1	TRBJ1-2	NA	TRBD1	CSVVPDRDGYTF	TGCAGCGTTGTCCCGGACAGGGATGGCTACACCTTC
TRBV29-1	TRBJ2-2	NA	NA	CSVDGGMNTGELFF	TGCAGCGTTGATGGGGGCATGAACACCGGGGAGCTGTTTTTT
TRBV5-6	TRBJ2-5	NA	NA	CASSPGGGFETQYF	TGTGCCAGCAGCCCGGGTGGGGGGTTCGAGACCCAGTACTTC
TRBV2	TRBJ2-7	NA	TRBD2	CASKGTSGVYGEQYF	TGTGCCAGCAAGGGGACTAGCGGGGTTTATGGCGAGCAGTACTTC
TRBV7-2	TRBJ2-7	NA	NA	CASSFPGQGHSYEQYF	TGTGCCAGCAGCTTTCCCGGGCAGGGTCATAGCTACGAGCAGTACTTC
TRBV10-2	TRBJ1-2	NA	TRBD1	CAMSGGDGYTF	TGCGCCATGTCAGGGGGGGATGGCTACACCTTC
TRBV7-2	TRBJ2-7	NA	NA	CASSLVSRDNYEQYF	TGTGCCAGCAGCTTAGTTTCCCGGGACAATTACGAGCAGTACTTC
TRBV29-1	TRBJ1-2	NA	NA	CSVGRNYGYTF	TGCAGCGTCGGACGGAACTATGGCTACACCTTC
TRBV4-1	TRBJ1-1	NA	NA	CASSQTGTERAFF	TGCGCCAGCAGCCAAACAGGGACCGAAAGAGCTTTCTTT
TRBV5-6	TRBJ2-1	NA	NA	CASSLANPESSYNEQFF	TGTGCCAGCAGCTTGGCCAACCCCGAGAGCTCCTACAATGAGCAGTTCTTC
TRBV21-1	TRBJ1-5	NA	NA	CASSNWGATINQPQHF	TGTGCCAGCAGCAATTGGGGGGCCACGATCAATCAGCCCCAGCATTTT